Listed below are T cell receptor beta chains from one sample, sequenced in a study of CD8 T cells in ankylosing spondylitis. TCRdb re-derived calls from the 5' RACE reads in MiXCR, one entry per CDR3 protein. The top ten hold approximately 1.7% of the sample, which has tens of thousands of distinct CDR3 sequences, 5.3% seen once. The sample comprised blood, either unsorted or a sorted T cell fraction (not recorded which). The receptors here all came from a female donor with ankylosing spondylitis or in good health (not recorded which). The CDR3 runs from the conserved cysteine through the conserved F or W. Fields, in order: clone size, V gene, D gene, J gene, CDR3 DNA, CDR3 protein. A D gene is named only where the DNA matches it firmly. Expanded clones get a size class; other rows say once, few or many, or leave the size out.

size: many; V: TRBV9; D: TRBD2; J: TRBJ2-1; DNA: TGTGCCAGCAGCCCCAGGGGTAGCGGGATGAATTACAATGAGCAGTTCTTC; CDR3: CASSPRGSGMNYNEQFF
size: many; V: TRBV9; D: TRBD1; J: TRBJ1-1; DNA: TGTGCCAGCAGCTTGGGACAGGGGAACACTGAAGCTTTCTTT; CDR3: CASSLGQGNTEAFF
size: many; V: TRBV9; D: -; J: TRBJ2-7; DNA: TGTGCCAGCAGCGTGGATCCCAGGGGAACCTACGAGCAGTACTTC; CDR3: CASSVDPRGTYEQYF
size: medium-sized; V: TRBV9; D: TRBD1; J: TRBJ1-1; DNA: TGTGCCAGCAGCGTAGATCCAGGGGGCAGGGGCACTGAAGCTTTCTTT; CDR3: CASSVDPGGRGTEAFF
size: few; V: TRBV9; D: TRBD2; J: TRBJ2-3; DNA: TGTGCCAGCAGCCCCGGGGCTAGCGGCCGCACAGATACGCAGTATTTT; CDR3: CASSPGASGRTDTQYF
size: -; V: TRBV9; D: -; J: TRBJ2-3; DNA: TGTGCCAGCAGCGTAGGCGGGGGACAGAGCACAGATACGCAGTATTTT; CDR3: CASSVGGGQSTDTQYF
size: many; V: TRBV9; D: TRBD2; J: TRBJ2-3; DNA: TGTGCCAGCAGCGTAGGTCGGGGGGGCGCAGATACGCAGTATTTT; CDR3: CASSVGRGGADTQYF
size: -; V: TRBV9; D: TRBD2; J: TRBJ2-5; DNA: TGTGCCAGCAGCGTAGGCCTAGCGGGACACCAAGAGACCCAGTACTTC; CDR3: CASSVGLAGHQETQYF
size: many; V: TRBV9; D: -; J: TRBJ2-3; DNA: TGTGCCAGCAGCGTAGGTGTTCGAAACACAGATACGCAGTATTTT; CDR3: CASSVGVRNTDTQYF
size: few; V: TRBV9; D: -; J: TRBJ2-3; DNA: TGTGCCAGCAGCCGGGGAAGGGATACGCAGTATTTT; CDR3: CASSRGRDTQYF
size: medium-sized; V: TRBV9; D: -; J: TRBJ1-1; DNA: TGTGCCAGCAGCGTAGAAGGGGCGGACACTGAAGCTTTCTTT; CDR3: CASSVEGADTEAFF
size: few; V: TRBV9; D: -; J: TRBJ2-2; DNA: TGTGCCAGCAGCCCTCACGGATCTAGTTCCACCGGGGAGCTGTTTTTT; CDR3: CASSPHGSSSTGELFF
size: many; V: TRBV9; D: -; J: TRBJ1-3; DNA: TGTGCCAGCAGCCCCTTCGGAAACACCATATATTTT; CDR3: CASSPFGNTIYF
size: many; V: TRBV9; D: TRBD2; J: TRBJ2-6; DNA: TGTGCCAGCAGCGTTAGCGGGGGGGCCTCAGCTGGGGCCAACGTCCTGACTTTC; CDR3: CASSVSGGASAGANVLTF
size: many; V: TRBV9; D: TRBD2; J: TRBJ2-1; DNA: TGTGCCAGCAGCTCTAGCGGGACTGCCTACAATGAGCAGTTCTTC; CDR3: CASSSSGTAYNEQFF
size: many; V: TRBV9; D: TRBD2; J: TRBJ2-3; DNA: TGTGCCACCGGACAGCGGGAGTTCACAGATACGCAGTATTTT; CDR3: CATGQREFTDTQYF
size: many; V: TRBV9; D: TRBD2; J: TRBJ2-5; DNA: TGTGCCAGCAGCGGAGGACTAGCGGGGCAGACCCAGTACTTC; CDR3: CASSGGLAGQTQYF
size: -; V: TRBV9; D: TRBD2; J: TRBJ2-7; DNA: TGTGCCAGCAGCGTAGGGGTGCGGGAGCCTAACGAGCAGTACTTC; CDR3: CASSVGVREPNEQYF
size: many; V: TRBV9; D: -; J: TRBJ1-2; DNA: TGTGCCAGCAGCGTATCAGGGCAACACCACGGCTACACCTTC; CDR3: CASSVSGQHHGYTF
size: many; V: TRBV9; D: TRBD2; J: TRBJ2-7; DNA: TGTGCCAGCAGCGTAGCTAGCGGGGGCCCCCCGTACGAGCAGTACTTC; CDR3: CASSVASGGPPYEQYF
size: many; V: TRBV9; D: TRBD1; J: TRBJ2-1; DNA: TGTGCCAGCAGCGTTCGGGGACAGGACGCCTACAATGAGCAGTTCTTC; CDR3: CASSVRGQDAYNEQFF
size: many; V: TRBV9; D: -; J: TRBJ2-1; DNA: TGTGCCAGCAGCGTAAGTAGCGGCACCTCCTACAATGAGCAGTTCTTC; CDR3: CASSVSSGTSYNEQFF
size: many; V: TRBV9; D: TRBD1; J: TRBJ2-7; DNA: TGTGCCAGCAGCGTAGGGCAGGGGGAGTCCTACGAGCAGTACTTC; CDR3: CASSVGQGESYEQYF
size: many; V: TRBV9; D: -; J: TRBJ2-1; DNA: TGTGCCAGCAGCCACGAGTTAACCTACAATGAGCAGTTCTTC; CDR3: CASSHELTYNEQFF
size: many; V: TRBV9; D: TRBD2; J: TRBJ2-1; DNA: TGTGCCAGCAGTTCCGGACTAGGAGGCTATGAGCAGTTCTTC; CDR3: CASSSGLGGYEQFF
size: -; V: TRBV9; D: -; J: TRBJ2-3; DNA: TGTGCCAGCAGCCCTACCCTCCGCGGGATGGGGACAGATACGCAGTATTTT; CDR3: CASSPTLRGMGTDTQYF
size: -; V: TRBV9; D: -; J: TRBJ2-7; DNA: TGTGCCAGCAGCGTAGGGTCCAGGGACCACTACGAGCAGTACTTC; CDR3: CASSVGSRDHYEQYF
size: many; V: TRBV9; D: TRBD2; J: TRBJ2-2; DNA: TGTGCCAGCAGCTCCAGGGAGAGCGGGGGACCGAACACCGGGGAGCTGTTTTTT; CDR3: CASSSRESGGPNTGELFF
size: medium-sized; V: TRBV9; D: -; J: TRBJ2-2; DNA: TGTGCCAGCAGCGTAGTCTCTGGGAACACCGGGGAGCTGTTTTTT; CDR3: CASSVVSGNTGELFF
size: many; V: TRBV9; D: -; J: TRBJ1-3; DNA: TGTGCCAGCAGCCCCCGAGAGGGGAGTGGAAACACCATATATTTT; CDR3: CASSPREGSGNTIYF
size: many; V: TRBV9; D: TRBD1; J: TRBJ1-2; DNA: TGTGCCAGCAGCGTAGATGAGGGGGCCAACTATGGCTACACCTTC; CDR3: CASSVDEGANYGYTF
size: many; V: TRBV9; D: TRBD2; J: TRBJ2-4; DNA: TGTGCCAGCAGCTCGGACGGGAGGAACATTCAGTACTTC; CDR3: CASSSDGRNIQYF
size: many; V: TRBV9; D: TRBD1; J: TRBJ1-2; DNA: TGTGCCAGCAGCGCAGAGACAGGGAACATCCCTTTCGGCTACACCTTC; CDR3: CASSAETGNIPFGYTF
size: many; V: TRBV9; D: -; J: TRBJ2-3; DNA: TGTGCCAGCTCCCTAGAAGACTCGCACACAGATACGCAGTATTTT; CDR3: CASSLEDSHTDTQYF
size: many; V: TRBV9; D: -; J: TRBJ1-1; DNA: TGTGCCAGCAGCGCACAGGGGAACACTGAAGCTTTCTTT; CDR3: CASSAQGNTEAFF
size: many; V: TRBV9; D: -; J: TRBJ2-5; DNA: TGTGCCAGCAGCGCAGCCCAGGGAAGGGAGACCCAGTACTTC; CDR3: CASSAAQGRETQYF
size: medium-sized; V: TRBV9; D: -; J: TRBJ2-2; DNA: TGTGCCAGCAGCGTAGACCTGGTCGGGATCACCGGGGAGCTGTTTTTT; CDR3: CASSVDLVGITGELFF
size: few; V: TRBV9; D: -; J: TRBJ2-7; DNA: TGTGCCAGCAGCGAAGCTCAGGGTTTTACGGAGCAGTACTTC; CDR3: CASSEAQGFTEQYF
size: many; V: TRBV9; D: -; J: TRBJ2-3; DNA: TGTGCCAGCAGCGTAGAACAGTATGAAGATACGCAGTATTTT; CDR3: CASSVEQYEDTQYF
size: few; V: TRBV9; D: TRBD1; J: TRBJ2-3; DNA: TGTGCCAGCAGCGTACAGGGGGACGGGACAGATACGCAGTATTTT; CDR3: CASSVQGDGTDTQYF